This T cell receptor (beta chain) was sequenced for a study of cytomegalovirus exposure and HLA in healthy donors. Study findings and constraints: Several of the most significant clusters were apparently associated with common viral pathogens in a later analysis. The study reported that TCR beta sequences accurately predicted HLA-A and HLA-B alleles in most subjects.

On this clone: The antigen remains undetermined.

The PCR had 60 Vbeta and 13 Jbeta primers. TCRdb's copy holds only in-frame clones and misses some; the assay was immunoSEQ multiplex PCR. The data show over 200,000 clones, around 88% seen once. Per germline, CDR1 LNHDA and CDR2 SQIVND (reference sequence). CDR3 size: 15 residues. The V gene end was trimmed by 7 bases and the J gene end by 0 bases; junction bases not matched to a gene: 5. The specimen sequenced was PBMCs. The chain has TRBV19 and TRBJ1-5; 8 nucleotides align to TRBD1. The source of this sequence is a woman younger than 35 in good health and CMV-seronegative. The CDR3 region is CASTNDRGSNQPQHF. In nucleotides, the CDR3 is TGTGCCAGTACCAACGACAGGGGTAGCAATCAGCCCCAGCATTTT.